These 4 T cell receptor beta chains came from one sample sequenced in a study of T cell responses to AZD1222 COVID-19 vaccine. Method: immunoSEQ multiplex PCR; TCRdb's copy keeps in-frame clones and lacks some. The sample comprises over 120,000 clones, roughly 91% of which are singletons, and roughly 9.1% rests with the top ten. Sequencing was performed on peripheral blood, taken on day 0 of AZD1222 vaccination. Receptors were obtained from an adult in good health.

The chain couples TRBV6-6 to TRBJ2-5; D not certain. This CDR3 is 11 amino acids long. The V gene lost 3 bases and the J gene lost 2 bases, with 1 base spanning the gap. Germline CDR1 reads MNHNY; CDR2 reads SVGAGI (reference sequence). CDR3 DNA: TGTGCCAGCAGTTATCAAGAGACCCAGTACTTC. Protein sequence: CASSYQETQYF.

The V gene is TRBV6-1, the J gene TRBJ2-2; D remains ambiguous. This CDR3 is built from 13 residues. Germline CDR1 and CDR2: MNHNS and SASEGT. V lost 6 bases and J lost 0, with 5 bases in between. CDR3 loop: CASRQANTGELFF. The CDR3 bases are TGTGCCAGCAGACAAGCGAACACCGGGGAGCTGTTTTTT.

V and J are TRBV3-1 (or the pseudogene TRBV3-2) and TRBJ2-5; TRBD1 might be the D (6 bases). CDR1 and CDR2 (germline): LGHDT, YNNKEL (reference sequence). The V end lost 6 bases, the J end lost 5 bases, and 19 bases lay between the germline ends. This CDR3 spans 15 amino acids. CDR3 residues: CASSSNRVISETQYF. CDR3 bases: TGTGCCAGCAGTTCAAACAGGGTGATATCGGAGACCCAGTACTTC.

This sequence joins TRBV5-1 and TRBJ1-1, with 9 bases lining up with TRBD1. Trimming removed 3 bases from V and 0 bases from J; junction bases left unmatched: 9. Germline assignment: CDR1 SGHRS and CDR2 YFSETQ. CDR3 length: 17 amino acids. The CDR3 sequence is CASSSLVGDRVNTEAFF. CDR3 nucleotides: TGCGCCAGCAGCTCTCTGGTAGGGGACAGGGTGAACACTGAAGCTTTCTTT.